This entry lists 15 T cell receptor beta chains sequenced from one sample in a study of response to subunit inactivated influenza vaccine. TCRdb reprocessed the RT-PCR reads via MiXCR and lists one record per CDR3 protein. The repertoire has around 200,000 distinct CDR3 sequences, approximately 8.7% of them found once; the top ten carry 11%. The sequences come from non-naive T cells sorted from PBMCs, collected on the day of vaccination. The receptors here all came from a man aged 45-65 years who received an inactivated influenza vaccine.

This clonotype was detected many times. The J gene is TRBJ2-5, the V gene TRBV7-2; TRBD1 aligns across 8 bases. The V gene's germline CDR1 is SGHTA and CDR2 FQGNSA. The CDR3 length is 15 residues. With 4 bases clipped from V and 2 bases from J, the junction kept 6 bases outside the gene matches. CDR3 DNA: TGTGCCAGCAGCTCTTGGACAGGGATACAAGAGACCCAGTACTTC. This gives the protein CASSSWTGIQETQYF. The full variable domain, its missing parts supplied by reference TRBV7-2 and TRBJ2-5, is GAGVSQSPSNKVTEKGKDVELRCDPISGHTALYWYRQSLGQGLEFLIYFQGNSAPDKSGLPSDRFSAERTGGSVSTLTIQRTQQEDSAVYLCASSSWTGIQETQYFGPGTRLLVL.

This clonotype came up many times. The V gene is TRBV12-3 or TRBV12-4, the J gene TRBJ1-5; D is unresolved. With 5 bases removed from V and 6 bases from J, the gap between germline ends came to 14 bases. This CDR3 is built from 14 residues. The CDR3 is CASSPDLGIQPQHF. The CDR3 coding sequence is TGTGCCAGCAGTCCCGACCTGGGAATTCAGCCCCAGCATTTT.

This clonotype was recorded many times. The CDR3 DNA reads TGTGCCAGCAGTAATACTCCAGGGGACAACACTGAAGCTTTCTTT. It encodes CASSNTPGDNTEAFF. The genes are TRBV28 and TRBJ1-1; D may be TRBD1 (6 bases). CDR1 is MDHEN and CDR2 is SYDVKM in the germline V gene. Trimming shortened V by 5 bases and J by 2 bases, and 15 bases separated the two germline ends. The CDR3 has 15 residues.

This clonotype was observed many times. The chain is built from TRBV10-3 and TRBJ1-1, with D maybe TRBD1 (5 bases). Trimming stripped 5 bases from V and 3 bases from J, with 13 bases between. Germline CDR1 is ENHRY and CDR2 is SYGVKD. This CDR3 spans 14 amino acids. CDR3 amino acids: CAISRGQGDTEAFF. As DNA, the CDR3 is TGTGCCATCAGTCGGGGCCAAGGCGACACTGAAGCTTTCTTT.

The rearrangement joins TRBV12-3 or TRBV12-4 to TRBJ2-7; 7 nucleotides line up with TRBD1. The CDR3 is 18 residues long. V lost 5 bases and J lost 3; bases outside the gene matches: 19. The CDR3 spells CASSKTGKGLEGGYEQYF. The CDR3 region has the DNA TGTGCCAGCAGTAAGACAGGGAAGGGGCTGGAAGGGGGCTACGAGCAGTACTTC.

At least ten counts were recorded for this clonotype. The chain is built from TRBV4-3 and TRBJ2-7; the D gene is possibly TRBD2 (5 bases). Trimming pared 1 base from V and 1 base from J, leaving 14 bases between. The germline CDR1 and CDR2 sequences are LGHNA and YSLEER. The CDR3 loop spans 16 amino acids. CDR3 DNA: TGCGCCAGCAGCCAAGTTGGCGGGCGCGGATCCTACGAGCAGTACTTC. This encodes CASSQVGGRGSYEQYF.

This clonotype was recorded at least ten times. The chain has TRBV9 and TRBJ1-4; weak D call: TRBD1 (5 bases). The CDR3 extends over 15 amino acids. The germline CDR1 and CDR2 sequences are SGDLS and YYNGEE. The V and J ends lost 1 base and 5 bases respectively, with 12 bases between them. The CDR3 loop is CASSVMGRGNEKLFF. The CDR3 nucleotides read TGTGCCAGCAGCGTAATGGGGCGTGGGAATGAAAAACTGTTTTTT.

This chain uses TRBV3-1 with TRBJ1-1, with D perhaps matching TRBD1 (6 bases). The V gene's germline CDR1 is LGHDT and CDR2 YNNKEL (reference sequence). V was pared by 4 bases and J by 3 bases, with 12 bases between. The CDR3 has 14 residues. The CDR3 sequence is CASSPRGGYTEAFF. DNA for the CDR3: TGTGCCAGCAGCCCTAGGGGGGGTTACACTGAAGCTTTCTTT. The whole variable domain, filled in from reference TRBV3-1 and TRBJ1-1, reads DTAVSQTPKYLVTQMGNDKSIKCEQNLGHDTMYWYKQDSKKFLKIMFSYNNKELIINETVPNRFSPKSPDKAHLNLHINSLELGDSAVYFCASSPRGGYTEAFFGQGTRLTVV.

This clonotype was counted between two and nine times. The J gene is TRBJ2-7, the V gene TRBV6-5; tentatively, D is TRBD2 (7 bases). The germline CDR1 and CDR2 sequences are MNHEY and SVGAGI. The CDR3 has 17 amino acids. With 0 bases removed from V and 2 bases from J, the gap between germline ends came to 17 bases. The CDR3 sequence is CASSYSSSGTPTYEQYF. As DNA, the CDR3 is TGTGCCAGCAGTTACTCGTCGAGCGGGACACCAACCTACGAGCAGTACTTC.

The rearrangement uses TRBV6-5 and TRBJ2-2; the D is unclear. Germline V gene data show CDR1 as MNHEY and CDR2 as SVGAGI. V lost 3 bases and J 4 bases, leaving 9 bases between the germline ends. The CDR3 is made up of 14 amino acids. The CDR3 DNA follows: TGTGCCAGCAGTTATTATCCAGCCACCGGGGAGCTGTTTTTT. Translating gives CASSYYPATGELFF.

This clonotype was seen many times. V usage is TRBV29-1 and J usage is TRBJ2-2; D gene ambiguous. V lost 3 bases to trimming and J lost 3 bases, with 5 bases between them. The CDR3 sequence is 12 residues long. The germline gives CDR1 SQVTM, CDR2 ANQGSEA. The CDR3 is CSVESDTGELFF. For the CDR3, the DNA is TGCAGCGTTGAGTCAGACACCGGGGAGCTGTTTTTT.

The genes are TRBV7-2 and TRBJ2-1, with TRBD1 identical over 9 bases. Germline lookup yields CDR1 SGHTA and CDR2 FQGNSA. J lost 7 bases, V lost 5 bases, and 9 bases had no gene match. CDR3 length: 15 amino acids. CDR3 amino acids: CASSPPGQGRNEQFF. The CDR3 region has the DNA TGTGCCAGCAGCCCCCCCGGACAGGGGAGGAATGAGCAGTTCTTC.

The genes are TRBV20-1 and TRBJ1-5; D gene uncertain. The CDR3 consists of 14 residues. Trimming shortened V by 3 bases and J by 4 bases, and 13 bases separated the two germline ends. Germline CDR1 DFQATT, CDR2 SNEGSKA (reference sequence). The chain's CDR3 is CSASAARENQPQHF. The CDR3 DNA follows: TGCAGTGCTAGTGCGGCACGCGAGAATCAGCCCCAGCATTTT.

This clonotype was found many times. The chain is built from TRBV29-1 and TRBJ2-7; D not resolved. Germline V lookup: CDR1 SQVTM, CDR2 ANQGSEA. V dropped 2 bases and J dropped 13 bases, with 15 bases sitting between them. The length of the CDR3 is 11 residues. In nucleotides, the CDR3 is TGCAGCGTTGAACAGGAGTTTGGCCAATACTTC. The encoded protein is CSVEQEFGQYF.

This clonotype was counted only a few times. V and J are TRBV5-1 and TRBJ2-7; D is ambiguous. Looked up from germline, CDR1 is SGHRS and CDR2 is YFSETQ. The CDR3 loop spans 13 amino acids. The germline V and J ends were trimmed by 3 bases and 4 bases, with 11 bases remaining between them. CDR3 in amino acids: CASSSDGLYEQYF. The CDR3 coding sequence is TGCGCCAGCAGCTCGGATGGGCTTTACGAGCAGTACTTC.